Detailed here is one T cell receptor beta chain. This record belongs to a study of blood T cell repertoires in COVID-19. Overall study context: The samples span acute and convalescent COVID-19 from the United States, Italy and Spain. T cells, B-cell-depleted T cells, or PBMCs supplied cDNA or gDNA.

Recruited during active infection, patients (from Seattle) were subsequently followed longitudinally. Study processing details: Amplification from reference gene primers served as the basis for estimated nucleated cell counts. TCRdb's copy holds only in-frame clones and misses some; the assay was immunoSEQ multiplex PCR. That table supplies the V and J calls and clone size; D and trimming were determined from the DNA. This sample yields about 71,000 clones, of which roughly 83% are seen a single time; 5.5% to 8% belongs to the top ten. The clonotype comes from a man under 40 with COVID-19, enrolled during active disease. Sequenced material: peripheral blood.

This CDR3 reads CASSAGQGGSYSNQPQHF. DNA of the CDR3: TGTGCCAGCAGCGCAGGACAGGGCGGATCGTATAGCAATCAGCCCCAGCATTTT. The chain joins TRBV9 to TRBJ1-5, with 8 bases that match TRBD1. The V and J ends lost 3 bases and 0 bases, in that order; junction bases with no gene match: 11. The CDR3 sequence is 18 residues long. The germline gives CDR1 SGDLS, CDR2 YYNGEE.